The 20 T cell receptor beta chains below all came from one sample that was sequenced in a study of T cells in Graves' hyperthyroidism and ophthalmopathy. Amplification yielded TCR beta CDR3 regions, with RNA transcripts as the source. HTBI primers were the set used in a first-round RT-PCR of the TCR CDR3. TCRdb re-analysed the multiplex PCR reads in MiXCR, keeping a single row per CDR3 protein. The table lists over 700,000 distinct CDR3 sequences, approximately 18% of them singletons, with 15% to 20% in the top ten. Sequencing used blood. These receptors all stem from a woman aged 50 to 60 with Graves' hyperthyroidism that later progressed to Graves' ophthalmopathy.

The rearrangement links TRBV3-1 to TRBJ2-5, with TRBD1 identical over 8 bases. Germline V CDR1 and CDR2: LGHDT, YNNKEL (reference sequence). This CDR3 contains 17 residues. Germline trimming cut 4 bases from V and 2 bases from J; bases unmatched to any gene: 12. CDR3 DNA: TGTGCCAGCAGCCCCCTCCTGGACAGGGATTGGCAAGAGACCCAGTACTTC. Its translation: CASSPLLDRDWQETQYF.

This clonotype was counted at least ten times. The gene calls are TRBV5-1 and TRBJ1-1; 7 bases are a match to TRBD1. V shed 4 bases, J shed 2 bases, and the junction held 5 bases outside the gene matches. Looked up from germline, CDR1 is SGHRS and CDR2 is YFSETQ. CDR3 length equals 14 residues. CDR3 nucleotide sequence: TGCGCCAGCAGCAAGACAGGGAGTAACACTGAAGCTTTCTTT. Translating it yields CASSKTGSNTEAFF.

This clonotype has a handful of counts. The genes are TRBV27 and TRBJ1-6; 8 bases match TRBD1. CDR1 and CDR2 (germline): MNHEY, SMNVEV (reference sequence). V lost 5 bases, J lost 8 bases, and 8 bases stayed unmatched. The CDR3 has 15 amino acids. The CDR3, as DNA: TGTGCCAGCAGTGGGGGACAGGAACGCTATTCACCCCTCCACTTT. It specifies CASSGGQERYSPLHF.

The chain is built from TRBV10-3 and TRBJ2-3; D is ambiguous. Germline values: CDR1 ENHRY, CDR2 SYGVKD. This CDR3 region has 12 residues. Trimming shortened V by 4 bases and J by 4 bases, and 6 bases separated the two germline ends. For the CDR3, the DNA is TGTGCCATCAGTGCATTGGCAGATACGCAGTATTTT. Residues: CAISALADTQYF.

This chain uses TRBV10-2 with TRBJ2-7, with no clear D. Per germline, CDR1 WSHSY and CDR2 SAAADI. V lost 5 bases and J 2 bases, leaving 7 bases between the germline ends. CDR3 length equals 12 residues. The DNA for the CDR3 is TGCGCCAGCAGTTACTCAGCCTACGAGCAGTACTTC. Amino acids: CASSYSAYEQYF.

This clonotype was detected ten times or more. This rearrangement joins TRBV15 to TRBJ2-7; the D is unclear. The germline V and J ends were trimmed by 0 bases and 4 bases, with 16 bases remaining between them. Germline V CDR1 and CDR2: LNHNV, YYDKDF (reference sequence). CDR3 length: 16 residues. The CDR3 nucleotides are TGTGCCACCAGCAGAGATCGGCAGGTCCATGGTTACGAGCAGTACTTC. Translation gives CATSRDRQVHGYEQYF.

In this sample, this clonotype turned up many times. V gene TRBV20-1 combines with J gene TRBJ2-7, with D possibly TRBD2 on 5 matching bases. The CDR3 length is 14 residues. V gave up 3 bases and J gave up 0 bases, with 12 bases separating them. Germline CDR1 reads DFQATT; CDR2 reads SNEGSKA (reference sequence). The CDR3: CSASPPGNSYEQYF. In DNA, the CDR3 is TGCAGTGCTAGTCCTCCCGGGAACTCCTACGAGCAGTACTTC.

This clonotype has ten or more counts. The chain couples TRBV2 to TRBJ2-5, with 7 positions matching TRBD2. The V segment lost 5 bases and the J segment 8 bases; nucleotides outside the gene matches: 5. The CDR3 loop spans 12 amino acids. The germline V gene encodes CDR1 SNHLY and CDR2 FYNNEI. DNA for the CDR3: TGTGCCAGCAGTCCATCGGGGGGTACCCAGTACTTC. Encoded protein: CASSPSGGTQYF.

This chain connects TRBV27 to TRBJ1-1; a possible D gene is TRBD1 (6 bases). The CDR3 runs to 14 residues. V lost 4 bases and J lost 5, with 14 bases in between. Germline CDR1 is MNHEY and CDR2 is SMNVEV (reference sequence). The CDR3: CASSSGGSGTEAFF. The DNA for the CDR3 is TGTGCCAGCAGTTCCGGGGGCTCGGGTACTGAAGCTTTCTTT.

This clonotype came up many times. The chain employs TRBV20-1 and TRBJ1-4; unclear D gene. From germline, CDR1 is DFQATT and CDR2 SNEGSKA (reference sequence). The germline V and J ends were trimmed by 3 bases and 7 bases, with 9 bases remaining between them. The CDR3 is 12 amino acids. The CDR3 bases are TGCAGTGCTAGGCCCCTGGGTGAAAAACTGTTTTTT. Its protein product is CSARPLGEKLFF.

Regarding this clonotype: An end of the junction differs from the germline gene, which may be a read error. The V gene is TRBV9, the J gene TRBJ2-1; TRBD1 aligns across 9 bases. CDR3 length: 18 residues. Germline CDR1 is SGDLS and CDR2 is YYNGEE. The CDR3, as DNA: TGTGCCAGCAGCGTAGTTTCTGGGACGGGACAGGGCTACAATGAGCAGCTCTTC. Its translation is CASSVVSGTGQGYNEQLF.

The chain employs TRBV25-1 and TRBJ1-2; TRBD1 agrees at 7 bases. The V segment lost 11 bases and the J segment 1 base; nucleotides outside the gene matches: 10. The CDR3 runs to 14 residues. Per germline, CDR1 MGHDK and CDR2 SYGVNS. This CDR3 is CASGPRGLNYGYTF. The CDR3 nucleotides are TGTGCCTCAGGACCTAGGGGGCTTAACTATGGCTACACCTTC.

The V and J genes are TRBV7-9 and TRBJ1-5, with D possibly matching TRBD1 (6 bases). The CDR3 spans 14 residues. Germline V gene sequence: CDR1 SEHNR, CDR2 FQNEAQ (reference sequence). Trimming left V 4 bases short and J 6 bases short, with 13 bases between. The CDR3: CASSSPDRRQPQHF. DNA of the CDR3: TGTGCCAGCAGCTCCCCGGACAGACGTCAGCCCCAGCATTTT.

This clonotype was picked up a small number of times. The chain recombines TRBV19 with TRBJ2-2; no definite D call. With 7 bases removed from V and 0 bases from J, the gap between germline ends came to 9 bases. The germline V gene has CDR1 LNHDA and CDR2 SQIVND (reference sequence). The CDR3 sequence is 14 residues long. CDR3 bases: TGTGCCAGTAATCCGGGCTCGAACACCGGGGAGCTGTTTTTT. Translation gives CASNPGSNTGELFF.

The chain uses TRBV12-3 or TRBV12-4 and TRBJ1-4; tentative D call: TRBD1 (6 bases). V was shortened by 5 bases and J by 7 bases, with 17 bases between the two germline ends. This CDR3 spans 15 amino acids. Here the CDR3 reads CASSLVGGGGEKLFF. CDR3 DNA sequence: TGTGCCAGCAGTCTAGTAGGGGGGGGAGGTGAAAAACTGTTTTTT.

The V gene is TRBV10-2, the J gene TRBJ2-3; weak D call: TRBD1 (6 bases). The CDR3 covers 12 residues. Germline V gene data show CDR1 as WSHSY and CDR2 as SAAADI. The V end lost 5 bases, the J end lost 6 bases, and 9 bases lay between the germline ends. Here the CDR3 reads CASSHTGDTQYF. As DNA, the CDR3 is TGCGCCAGCAGTCATACAGGGGATACGCAGTATTTT.

This clonotype was detected ten times or more. The J gene is TRBJ1-5, the V gene TRBV12-3 or TRBV12-4; unclear D gene. This CDR3 contains 14 residues. The V end lost 6 bases, the J end lost 0 bases, and 9 bases lay between the germline ends. The DNA for the CDR3 is TGTGCCAGCAGCGGAACAGATAGCAATCAGCCCCAGCATTTT. Translated: CASSGTDSNQPQHF.

Many counts were recorded for this clonotype. The rearrangement links TRBV18 to TRBJ2-3, with a weak D call TRBD2 (6 bases). Trimming took off 6 bases at V and 4 bases at J, with 20 bases between the two ends. CDR1 is KGHSH and CDR2 is LQKENI in the germline V gene. The CDR3 totals 16 residues. CDR3 nucleotide sequence: TGTGCCAGCTCGCACAACCGGGACTTAGCACCAGATACGCAGTATTTT. Translating gives CASSHNRDLAPDTQYF.

This clonotype was recorded many times. This sequence joins TRBV11-2 and TRBJ2-1; 9 bases are a match to TRBD1. The CDR3 covers 16 residues. V was pared by 2 bases and J by 4 bases, with 6 bases of the junction left unmatched. Germline V lookup: CDR1 SGHAT, CDR2 FQNNGV. CDR3 loop: CASSLLDRGVYNEQFF. The CDR3 DNA reads TGTGCCAGCAGCTTACTGGACAGGGGCGTTTACAATGAGCAGTTCTTC.

This chain links TRBV27 with TRBJ1-5; D is perhaps TRBD1 (5 bases). Germline V CDR1 and CDR2: MNHEY, SMNVEV (reference sequence). The length of the CDR3 is 14 residues. Trimming removed 6 bases from V and 3 bases from J, with 12 bases in between. The CDR3 region is CASSFTRDNQPQHF. The CDR3, as DNA: TGTGCCAGCAGCTTCACCAGGGACAATCAGCCCCAGCATTTT.